This T cell receptor beta chain was recovered during a study of OX40 agonist ivuxolimab in advanced cancers. Context from the whole study: Ivuxolimab, which targeted the costimulatory receptor OX40 (CD134), was an agonistic, fully human IgG2 monoclonal antibody. Peripheral TCRbeta sequencing aimed to test whether ivuxolimab altered TCR sequence diversity and caused clonal T-cell expansion. Of the approximately 50 dose-escalation patients, hepatocellular carcinoma was present in about 20, melanoma in around 15, renal cell carcinoma in 9 and head and neck cancer in 9. Intravenous ivuxolimab was administered to patients every 2 weeks at six dose levels: 0.01, 0.1, 0.3, 1.5, 3 and 10 mg/kg. In the dose-escalation cohort, roughly 80% of patients were male, and the mean age was approximately 60 years, with a range of about 23 to 90. Partial responses occurred in three dose-escalation patients, of whom one had hepatocellular carcinoma and two had cutaneous melanoma. Patients were allowed to have had prior anti-PD-1, anti-PD-L1 or anti-CTLA-4 therapy, and around 43% of the dose-escalation patients had been treated with checkpoint inhibitors. The monotherapy dose-escalation portion (N ≈ 52 patients) of the phase I ivuxolimab trial is reported in the paper. Overall study outcomes, separate from this receptor: Low levels of normalized T-cell clonal expansion were also seen in some patients who did not respond. After ivuxolimab, expanded clones were on average more numerous among CD8+ T cells than among CD4+ T cells. The antigen specificity of the peripheral T cells that underwent clonal expansion was not determined. Clonal expansion of both CD4+ and CD8+ blood T cells was observed from baseline to week 6 at doses 0.1 to 3.0 mg/kg. Partial responders in the 0.1-3.0 mg/kg groups had among the lowest normalized peripheral clonal expansion, especially among CD8+ T cells.

Including the terminal cysteine and phenylalanine, the CDR3 comprises 18 residues. The only DNA kept is the CDR3, 54 bases in frame from the first base. The germline V end is reduced by 0 bases and the J end by 1 base; junction bases left unmatched: 6. As concerns this clone: Its binding antigen is unknown. Per-base quality was not reported, and no clone a single base away is much larger than it.

The trial excluded patients who had a history of autoimmune disease or who were on systemic immunosuppression. Peripheral blood for TCR sequencing was collected from all dose cohorts at baseline, on cycle 4 day 1, and on cycle 7 day 1. The samples were taken from a phase I, first-in-human, multicenter, open-label dose-escalation trial of ivuxolimab. The trial enrolled adults with locally advanced or metastatic head and neck squamous cell, hepatocellular, melanoma or renal cell carcinoma. CD4+ and CD8+ T cells were sorted separately from peripheral blood before TCR sequencing. For sequencing of the TCRbeta CDR3 region, genomic DNA was extracted from the sorted cells. The immunoSEQ Assay was used for sequencing of TCRbeta CDR3 regions. The immuneACCESS repertoire file appears here via TCRdb, limited to in-frame rearrangements. These files lack a portion of the clones; in checked studies, under half of the deficit traces to unresolved V genes, and the cause of the others is not known. The sample table records about 79,000 clones; 80% to 90% of these occur just once. Of the sample, 4.1% falls within the top ten clones.

This TCR came from an adult with an advanced solid tumor such as melanoma, head and neck, liver or kidney cancer. The sequence links TRBV5-3 to TRBJ1-6, and TRBD1 aligns with 8 junction nucleotides. TRBV5-3 is reported as an ORF; its role is uncertain. Sequencing used CD4+ or CD8+ T cells sorted from blood, obtained in a trial of the OX40 agonist ivuxolimab. The DNA sequence reads TGTGCCAGAAGCTTGGAGCCAGGGGGCAAGTCCTATAATTCACCCCTCCACTTT. Its amino acids are CARSLEPGGKSYNSPLHF.